This T cell receptor (beta chain) was profiled in a study of shared clonotypes between healthy human individuals. Study at large: Researchers assigned three CD4 naive, three CD4 memory, two CD8 naive and one CD8 memory plate to each donor.

Produced via immunoSEQ multiplex PCR; TCRdb's table is partial and in-frame only. The table lists some 360,000 clones, around four fifths of them singletons. With regard to this clone: Its specificity is unknown.

The CDR3 totals 13 residues. The study, taken as a whole, reports: It was only blood that was sampled, and tissue repertoires likely differ.

This chain connects TRBV21-1 to TRBJ2-7. TRBV21-1 is labeled a pseudogene. The sequenced sample consisted of memory CD4+ T cells sorted from blood. Subset given: CD45RA-negative fraction. This sequence was found in a man younger than 45 in good health. CDR3 DNA sequence: TGTGCCAGCCCCCCTCGCGAGGGGTACGAGCAGTACTTC. Translated: CASPPREGYEQYF.